Listed below are T cell receptor beta chains from one sample, sequenced in a study of CD8+CD57+ T cells in acquired aplastic anemia. A single record per CDR3 protein comes from TCRdb applying MiXCR to the reads. The data contain 200,000 to 250,000 distinct CDR3 sequences, approximately 45% of them singletons. The sequenced sample consisted of sorted CD4+, CD8+, or CD8+CD57+ T cells (not recorded which) from PBMCs. The receptors derive from a human donor with aplastic anemia. The CDR3 runs from the conserved cysteine through the conserved F or W. A D gene is named only where the DNA matches it firmly. Size values are once, few and many counts, or a class for expanded clones, and some rows have none.

v_call,clone_size,d_call,j_call,cdr3_aa,cdr3_nt
TRBV5-1,many,.,TRBJ1-1,CASKENTEAFF,TGCGCCAGCAAGGAGAACACTGAAGCTTTCTTT
TRBV5-6,many,.,TRBJ1-1,CASNPVSNTEAFF,TGTGCCAGCAACCCAGTCTCGAACACTGAAGCTTTCTTT
TRBV19,.,.,TRBJ1-2,CASSIDGGRPDYGYTF,TGTGCCAGTAGTATAGATGGTGGACGCCCGGACTATGGCTACACCTTC
TRBV9,many,TRBD1,TRBJ2-7,CASSVEGTDQDYEQYF,TGTGCCAGCAGCGTAGAGGGGACAGACCAAGACTACGAGCAGTACTTC
TRBV2,many,TRBD1,TRBJ1-2,CASPDREMEGYTF,TGTGCCAGCCCGGACAGGGAAATGGAAGGCTACACCTTC
TRBV19,.,.,TRBJ1-1,CASSLKGGGSMNAEAFF,TGTGCCAGCAGCCTCAAAGGGGGGGGGTCGATGAACGCTGAAGCTTTCTTT
TRBV6-6,.,.,TRBJ2-1,CASSYSPPIWSYNEQFF,TGTGCCAGCAGTTACTCCCCACCGATATGGTCCTACAATGAGCAGTTCTTC
TRBV5-5,many,TRBD1,TRBJ2-7,CASSLDRGEQYF,TGTGCCAGCAGCTTAGACAGGGGCGAGCAGTACTTC
TRBV7-7,.,TRBD2,TRBJ2-2,CASSLGRTSRGTGELFF,TGTGCCAGCAGCTTAGGGAGGACTAGCCGAGGCACCGGGGAGCTGTTTTTT
TRBV20-1,.,.,TRBJ2-1,CSARAQDNEQFF,TGCAGTGCTAGAGCGCAAGACAATGAGCAGTTCTTC
TRBV25-1,.,TRBD1,TRBJ2-7,CASSVREIGTGGEEQYF,TGTGCCAGCAGTGTCCGTGAGATAGGGACAGGGGGTGAAGAGCAGTACTTC
TRBV20-1,few,.,TRBJ2-2,CSARDVSGASDTGELFF,TGCAGTGCTAGAGATGTATCGGGGGCTAGCGACACCGGGGAGCTGTTTTTT
TRBV5-1,.,.,TRBJ1-1,CASSSDTYTNTGAFF,TGCGCCAGCAGCTCCGACACGTACACGAACACTGGAGCTTTCTTT
TRBV7-9,many,.,TRBJ2-7,CASSSLTAMGYEQYF,TGTGCCAGCAGCTCCCTGACAGCCATGGGCTACGAGCAGTACTTC
TRBV30,many,.,TRBJ1-4,CAWGDIDEKLFF,TGTGCCTGGGGGGACATAGATGAAAAACTGTTTTTT
TRBV19,.,.,TRBJ1-5,CASQPTASNQPQHF,TGTGCCAGTCAACCGACAGCTAGCAATCAGCCCCAGCATTTT
TRBV9,few,.,TRBJ1-1,CASSVGKTYTEAFF,TGTGCCAGCAGCGTAGGGAAGACCTACACTGAAGCTTTCTTT
TRBV5-1,.,.,TRBJ1-6,CASSLESVRYNSPLHF,TGCGCCAGCAGCTTGGAGAGTGTCAGATATAATTCACCCCTCCACTTT
TRBV30,few,TRBD1,TRBJ1-1,CAWSVLSDQGGTEAFF,TGTGCCTGGAGTGTATTGTCCGATCAGGGGGGCACTGAAGCTTTCTTT
TRBV5-1,.,.,TRBJ1-2,CASSLEPGGYTF,TGCGCCAGCAGCTTGGAACCGGGAGGCTACACCTTC
TRBV7-8,many,TRBD1,TRBJ2-7,CASSLALTGTGSDYEQYF,TGTGCCAGCAGCTTAGCTCTCACCGGGACAGGGTCGGACTACGAGCAGTACTTC
TRBV4-3,.,.,TRBJ2-1,CASSQGRVPDLLNEQFF,TGCGCCAGCAGCCAGGGGAGAGTCCCCGATTTACTCAATGAGCAGTTCTTC
TRBV19,many,.,TRBJ2-7,CASSIRKNLGPGHEQYF,TGTGCCAGTAGTATCCGGAAAAATTTAGGCCCAGGGCACGAGCAGTACTTC
TRBV7-3,.,.,TRBJ1-5,CASSVSWTFHQPQHF,TGTGCCAGCAGCGTATCTTGGACCTTCCATCAGCCCCAGCATTTT
TRBV5-1,.,TRBD1,TRBJ2-1,CASSKAGTGTNEQFF,TGCGCCAGCAGCAAGGCCGGGACAGGGACCAATGAGCAGTTCTTC
TRBV7-9,.,TRBD1,TRBJ1-1,CASRAGTGMTEAFF,TGTGCCAGCAGAGCCGGGACAGGGATGACTGAAGCTTTCTTT
TRBV6-6,many,.,TRBJ1-1,CASSLARSGDTEAFF,TGTGCCAGCAGTTTGGCCCGGTCTGGGGACACTGAAGCTTTCTTT
TRBV7-6,few,.,TRBJ1-1,CASTLGENTEAFF,TGTGCCAGCACCCTAGGGGAGAACACTGAAGCTTTCTTT
TRBV15,.,TRBD2,TRBJ2-3,CATSRDSGGVADTQYF,TGTGCCACCAGCAGAGATAGCGGGGGGGTAGCAGATACGCAGTATTTT
TRBV10-3,.,.,TRBJ1-2,CAISWSRGYTF,TGTGCCATCAGTTGGTCAAGAGGCTACACCTTC
TRBV20-1,once,.,TRBJ2-7,CSARWGRVGYEQYF,TGCAGTGCTAGATGGGGCAGGGTAGGTTACGAGCAGTACTTC
TRBV29-1,many,.,TRBJ1-2,CSDRATVDFLYGYTF,TGCAGCGACCGAGCGACAGTAGATTTTCTTTATGGCTACACCTTC